This TCR beta chain was obtained from a study of shared clonotypes between healthy human individuals. Study in general: Aged 18 to 49, the donors were a couple of women and a few men.

All donors were Caucasian adults living in Nashville, Tennessee. For every subset, genomic DNA was evenly distributed across several immunoSEQ plates. Sequencing used immunoSEQ multiplex PCR; TCRdb keeps in-frame clones, though not all of them. The data hold about half a million clones, with roughly three quarters observed a single time. Comment on this clone: Antigen: not known.

Regarding the study as a whole: Researchers sampled only blood; tissue repertoires likely differ.

Germline V lookup: CDR1 GTSNPN, CDR2 SVGIG (reference sequence). V lost 5 bases to trimming and J lost 0 bases, with 14 bases between them. The CDR3 is 15 amino acids. The chain recombines TRBV30 with TRBJ1-3; D not resolved. The sequencing sample was made of PBMCs. The receptor comes from a woman in her 40s in good health. Some clones in this sample may be carry-over from other donors' samples. CDR3 DNA: TGTGCCTGGGGTCGCGGGTTACTCTCTGGAAACACCATATATTTT. This encodes CAWGRGLLSGNTIYF.